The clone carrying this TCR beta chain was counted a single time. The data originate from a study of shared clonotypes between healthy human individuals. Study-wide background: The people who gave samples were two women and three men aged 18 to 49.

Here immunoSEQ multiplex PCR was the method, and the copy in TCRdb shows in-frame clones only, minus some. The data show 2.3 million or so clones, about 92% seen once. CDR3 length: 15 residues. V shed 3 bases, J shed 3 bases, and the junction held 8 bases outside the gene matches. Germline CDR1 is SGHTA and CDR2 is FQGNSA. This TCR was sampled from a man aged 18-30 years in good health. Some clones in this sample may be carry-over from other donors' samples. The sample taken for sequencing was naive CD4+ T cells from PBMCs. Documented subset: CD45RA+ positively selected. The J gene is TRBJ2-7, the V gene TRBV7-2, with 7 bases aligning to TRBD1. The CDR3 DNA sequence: TGTGCCAGCAGCTTCACCGGGACAGACTACTACGAGCAGTACTTC. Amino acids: CASSFTGTDYYEQYF. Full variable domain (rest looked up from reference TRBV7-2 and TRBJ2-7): GAGVSQSPSNKVTEKGKDVELRCDPISGHTALYWYRQSLGQGLEFLIYFQGNSAPDKSGLPSDRFSAERTGGSVSTLTIQRTQQEDSAVYLCASSFTGTDYYEQYFGPGTRLTVT.